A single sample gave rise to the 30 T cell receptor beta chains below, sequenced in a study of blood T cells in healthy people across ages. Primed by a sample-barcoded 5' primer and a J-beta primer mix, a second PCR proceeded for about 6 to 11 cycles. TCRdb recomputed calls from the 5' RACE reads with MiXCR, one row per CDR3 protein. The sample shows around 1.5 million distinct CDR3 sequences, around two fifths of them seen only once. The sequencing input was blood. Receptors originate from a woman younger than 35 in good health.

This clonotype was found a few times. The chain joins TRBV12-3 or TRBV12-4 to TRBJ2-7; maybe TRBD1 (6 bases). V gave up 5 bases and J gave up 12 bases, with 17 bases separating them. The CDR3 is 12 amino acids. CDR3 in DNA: TGTGCCAGCAGTCCCTTCAGGGGTAGGTGGTACTTC. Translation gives CASSPFRGRWYF.

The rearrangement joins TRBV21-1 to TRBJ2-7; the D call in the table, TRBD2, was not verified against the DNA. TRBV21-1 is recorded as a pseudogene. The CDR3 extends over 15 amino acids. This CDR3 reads CASSRGSGGPREQYF. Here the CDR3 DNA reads TGTGCCAGCAGCAGGGGCAGCGGGGGGCCGCGGGAGCAGTACTTC.

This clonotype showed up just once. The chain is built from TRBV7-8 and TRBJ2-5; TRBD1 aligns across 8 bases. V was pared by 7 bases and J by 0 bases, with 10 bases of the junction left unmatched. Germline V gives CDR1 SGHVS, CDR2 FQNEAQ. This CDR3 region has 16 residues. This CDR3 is CASNPRQGRDQETQYF. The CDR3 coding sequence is TGTGCCAGCAACCCCCGACAGGGGCGAGACCAAGAGACCCAGTACTTC.

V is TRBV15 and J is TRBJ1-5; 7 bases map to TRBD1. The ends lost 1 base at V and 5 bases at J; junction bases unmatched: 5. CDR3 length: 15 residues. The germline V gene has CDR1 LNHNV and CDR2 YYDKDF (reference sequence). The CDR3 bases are TGTGCCACCAGCAGAGGGAGGGGGCCAGATCAGCCCCAGCATTTT. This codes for CATSRGRGPDQPQHF.

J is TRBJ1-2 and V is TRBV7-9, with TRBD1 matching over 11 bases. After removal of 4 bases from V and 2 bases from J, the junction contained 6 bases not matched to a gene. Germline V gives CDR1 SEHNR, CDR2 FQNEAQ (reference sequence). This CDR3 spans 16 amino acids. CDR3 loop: CASSSTRTGGNYGYTF. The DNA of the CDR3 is TGTGCCAGCAGCTCCACGCGGACAGGGGGCAACTATGGCTACACCTTC.

In nucleotides, the CDR3 is TGCAGTGCACCCGCTGGGCAATACTATGGCTACACCTTC. Encoded protein: CSAPAGQYYGYTF. The chain carries TRBV20-1 and TRBJ1-2, with D uncertain. V shed 6 bases and J shed 3 bases, with 14 bases lying between them. Germline CDR1 and CDR2: DFQATT and SNEGSKA (reference sequence). CDR3 length: 13 amino acids.

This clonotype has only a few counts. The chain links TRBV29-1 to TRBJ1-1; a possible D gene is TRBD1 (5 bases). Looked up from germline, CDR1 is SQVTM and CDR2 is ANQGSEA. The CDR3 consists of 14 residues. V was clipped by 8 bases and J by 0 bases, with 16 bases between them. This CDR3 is CSYEWTGLNTEAFF. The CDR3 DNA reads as TGCAGCTACGAATGGACGGGGCTGAACACTGAAGCTTTCTTT.

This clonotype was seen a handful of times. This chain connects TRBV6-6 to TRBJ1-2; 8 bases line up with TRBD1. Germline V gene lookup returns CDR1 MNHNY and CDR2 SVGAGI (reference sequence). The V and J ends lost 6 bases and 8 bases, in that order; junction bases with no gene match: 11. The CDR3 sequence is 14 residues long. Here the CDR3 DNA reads TGTGCCAGCAGCGCCGAGGACAGGGCAAACGGCTACACCTTC. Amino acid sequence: CASSAEDRANGYTF.

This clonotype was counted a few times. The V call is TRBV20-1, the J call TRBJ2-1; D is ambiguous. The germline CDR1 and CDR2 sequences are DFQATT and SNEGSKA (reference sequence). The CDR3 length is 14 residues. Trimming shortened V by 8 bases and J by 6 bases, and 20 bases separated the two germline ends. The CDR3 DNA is TGCAGTCCTAACCAACCCTTGTGGGGCAATGAGCAGTTCTTC. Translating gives CSPNQPLWGNEQFF.

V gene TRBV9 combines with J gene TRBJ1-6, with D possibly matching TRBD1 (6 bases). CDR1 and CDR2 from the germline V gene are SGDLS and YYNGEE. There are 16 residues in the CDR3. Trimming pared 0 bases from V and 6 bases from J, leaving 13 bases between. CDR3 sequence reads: CASSVGGRFFNSPLHF. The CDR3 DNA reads TGTGCCAGCAGCGTAGGGGGGCGCTTCTTTAATTCACCCCTCCACTTT.

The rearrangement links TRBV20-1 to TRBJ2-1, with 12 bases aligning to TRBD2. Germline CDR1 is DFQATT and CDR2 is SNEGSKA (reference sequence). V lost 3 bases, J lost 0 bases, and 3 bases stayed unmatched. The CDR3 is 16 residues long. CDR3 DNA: TGCAGTGCTAGGCAGACTAGCGGGAGCTCCTACAATGAGCAGTTCTTC. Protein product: CSARQTSGSSYNEQFF.

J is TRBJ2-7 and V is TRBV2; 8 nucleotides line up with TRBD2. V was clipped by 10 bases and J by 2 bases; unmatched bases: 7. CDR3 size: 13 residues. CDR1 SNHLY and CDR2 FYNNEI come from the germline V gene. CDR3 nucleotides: TGTGCCATCCGGGGGGGGTCCCCCTACGAGCAGTACTTC. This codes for CAIRGGSPYEQYF. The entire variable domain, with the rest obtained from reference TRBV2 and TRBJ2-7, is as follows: EPEVTQTPSHQVTQMGQEVILRCVPISNHLYFYWYRQILGQKVEFLVSFYNNEISEKSEIFDDQFSVERPDGSNFTLKIRSTKLEDSAMYFCAIRGGSPYEQYFGPGTRLTVT.

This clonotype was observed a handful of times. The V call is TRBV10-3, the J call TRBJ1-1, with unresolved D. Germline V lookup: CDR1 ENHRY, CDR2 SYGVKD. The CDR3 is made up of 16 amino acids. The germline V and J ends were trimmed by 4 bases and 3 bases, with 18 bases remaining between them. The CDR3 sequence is CAISVAVTNGDTEAFF. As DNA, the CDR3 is TGTGCCATCAGTGTTGCTGTCACAAATGGAGACACTGAAGCTTTCTTT.

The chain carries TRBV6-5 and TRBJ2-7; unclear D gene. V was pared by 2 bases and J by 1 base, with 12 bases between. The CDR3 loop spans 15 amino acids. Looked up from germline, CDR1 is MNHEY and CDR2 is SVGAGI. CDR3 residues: CASSYGRVRSYEQYF. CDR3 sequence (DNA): TGTGCCAGCAGTTACGGCCGGGTGAGGTCCTACGAGCAGTACTTC.

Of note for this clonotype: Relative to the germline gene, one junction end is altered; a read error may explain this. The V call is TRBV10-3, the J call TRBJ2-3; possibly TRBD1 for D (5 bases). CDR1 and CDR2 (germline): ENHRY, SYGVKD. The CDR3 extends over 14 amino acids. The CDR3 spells CAISGGRVTDTQSF. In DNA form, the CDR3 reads TGTGCCATCAGTGGCGGCAGGGTAACAGATACGCAGTCTTTT.

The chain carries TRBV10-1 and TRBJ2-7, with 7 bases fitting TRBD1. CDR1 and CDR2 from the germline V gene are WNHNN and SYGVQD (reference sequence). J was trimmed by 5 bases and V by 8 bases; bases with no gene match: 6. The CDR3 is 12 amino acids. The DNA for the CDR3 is TGCGCCAGCTATTCAACAGGGGACGAGCAGTACTTC. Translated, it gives CASYSTGDEQYF.

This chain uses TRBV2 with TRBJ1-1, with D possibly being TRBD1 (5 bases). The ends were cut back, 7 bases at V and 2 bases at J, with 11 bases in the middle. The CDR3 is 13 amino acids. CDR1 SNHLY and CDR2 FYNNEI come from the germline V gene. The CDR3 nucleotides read TGTGCCAGCAAAGGGACCGCTAACACTGAAGCTTTCTTT. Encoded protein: CASKGTANTEAFF.

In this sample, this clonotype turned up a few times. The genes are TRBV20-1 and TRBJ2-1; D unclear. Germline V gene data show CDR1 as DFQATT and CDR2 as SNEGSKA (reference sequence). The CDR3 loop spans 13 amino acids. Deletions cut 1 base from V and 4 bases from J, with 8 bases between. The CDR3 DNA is TGCAGTGCTAGAGCTTATTCTTACAATGAGCAGTTCTTC. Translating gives CSARAYSYNEQFF.

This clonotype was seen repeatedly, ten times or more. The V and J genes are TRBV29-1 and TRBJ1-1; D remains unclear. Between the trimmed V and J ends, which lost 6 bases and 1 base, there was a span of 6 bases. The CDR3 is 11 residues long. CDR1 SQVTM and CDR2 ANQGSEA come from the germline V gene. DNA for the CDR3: TGCAGCGTCCCTACGAACACTGAAGCTTTCTTT. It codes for CSVPTNTEAFF.

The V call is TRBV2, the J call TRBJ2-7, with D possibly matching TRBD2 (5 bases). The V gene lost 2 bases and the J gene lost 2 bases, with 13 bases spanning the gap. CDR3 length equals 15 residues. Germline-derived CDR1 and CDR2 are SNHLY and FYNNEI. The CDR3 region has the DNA TGTGCCAGCAGTGAATCGGCGGGTACACCCTACGAGCAGTACTTC. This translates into CASSESAGTPYEQYF.

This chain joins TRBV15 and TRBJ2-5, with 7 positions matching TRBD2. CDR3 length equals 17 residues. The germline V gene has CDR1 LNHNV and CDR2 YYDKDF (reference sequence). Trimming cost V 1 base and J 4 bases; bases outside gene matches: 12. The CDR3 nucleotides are TGTGCCACCAGCAGAGTTGGTCTGGGAGGGATGAGAGAGACCCAGTACTTC. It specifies CATSRVGLGGMRETQYF.

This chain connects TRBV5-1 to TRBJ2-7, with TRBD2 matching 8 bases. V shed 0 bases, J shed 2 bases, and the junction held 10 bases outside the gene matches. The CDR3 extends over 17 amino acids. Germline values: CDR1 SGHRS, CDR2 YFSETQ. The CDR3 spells CASSLAPSSGGAYEQYF. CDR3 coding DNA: TGCGCCAGCAGCTTGGCGCCATCCAGCGGGGGCGCCTACGAGCAGTACTTC.

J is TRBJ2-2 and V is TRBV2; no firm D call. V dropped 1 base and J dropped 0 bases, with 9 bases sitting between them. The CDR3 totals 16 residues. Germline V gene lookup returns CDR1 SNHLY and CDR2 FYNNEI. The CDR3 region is CASSEVSGANTGELFF. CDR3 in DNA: TGTGCCAGCAGTGAAGTCTCGGGCGCGAACACCGGGGAGCTGTTTTTT.

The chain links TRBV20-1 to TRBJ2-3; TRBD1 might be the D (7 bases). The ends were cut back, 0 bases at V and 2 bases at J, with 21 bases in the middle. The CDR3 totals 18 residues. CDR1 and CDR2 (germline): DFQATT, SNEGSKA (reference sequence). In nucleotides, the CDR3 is TGCAGTGCTAGAGAAACCCCCAGGGGGAGCGGGCTCACAGATACGCAGTATTTT. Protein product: CSARETPRGSGLTDTQYF.

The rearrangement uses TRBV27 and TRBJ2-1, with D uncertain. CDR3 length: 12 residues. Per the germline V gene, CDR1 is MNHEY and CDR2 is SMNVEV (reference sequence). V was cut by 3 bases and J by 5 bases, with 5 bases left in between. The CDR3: CASSFQNNEQFF. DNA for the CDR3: TGTGCCAGCAGTTTTCAGAACAATGAGCAGTTCTTC.

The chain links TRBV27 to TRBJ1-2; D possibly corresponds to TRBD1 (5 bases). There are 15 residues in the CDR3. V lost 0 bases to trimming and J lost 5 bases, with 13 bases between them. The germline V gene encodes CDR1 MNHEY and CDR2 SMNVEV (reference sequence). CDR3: CASSLSRDRSYGYTF. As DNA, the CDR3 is TGTGCCAGCAGTTTATCGAGGGACCGATCGTATGGCTACACCTTC.

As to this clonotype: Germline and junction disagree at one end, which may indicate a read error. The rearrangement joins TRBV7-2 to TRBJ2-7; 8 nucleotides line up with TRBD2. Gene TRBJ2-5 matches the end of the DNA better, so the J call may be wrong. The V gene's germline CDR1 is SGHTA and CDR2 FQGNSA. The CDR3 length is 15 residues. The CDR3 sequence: CAGSSPGGVGETQYF. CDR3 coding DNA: TGTGCCGGCAGCTCCCCGGGGGGGGTCGGAGAGACCCAGTACTTC.

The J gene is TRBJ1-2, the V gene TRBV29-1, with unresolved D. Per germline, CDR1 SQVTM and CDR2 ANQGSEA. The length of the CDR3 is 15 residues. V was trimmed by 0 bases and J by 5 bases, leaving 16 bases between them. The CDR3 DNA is TGCAGCGTTGAAGATAAGGGCAGTATTGTGTATGGCTACACCTTC. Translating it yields CSVEDKGSIVYGYTF.

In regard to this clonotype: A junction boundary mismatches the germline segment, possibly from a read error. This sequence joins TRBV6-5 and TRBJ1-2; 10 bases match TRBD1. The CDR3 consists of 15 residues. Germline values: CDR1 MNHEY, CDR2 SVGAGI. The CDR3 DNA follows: TGTGCCAGCAGTTACAGACAGGACAGGGGGTATGGCGACACCTTC. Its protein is CASSYRQDRGYGDTF.

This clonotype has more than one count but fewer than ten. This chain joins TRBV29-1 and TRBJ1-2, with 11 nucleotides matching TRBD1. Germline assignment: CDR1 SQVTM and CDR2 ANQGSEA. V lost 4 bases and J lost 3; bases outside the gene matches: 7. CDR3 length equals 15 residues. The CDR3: CSVGTGGVGYYGYTF. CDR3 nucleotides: TGCAGCGTTGGGACAGGGGGCGTAGGATACTATGGCTACACCTTC.